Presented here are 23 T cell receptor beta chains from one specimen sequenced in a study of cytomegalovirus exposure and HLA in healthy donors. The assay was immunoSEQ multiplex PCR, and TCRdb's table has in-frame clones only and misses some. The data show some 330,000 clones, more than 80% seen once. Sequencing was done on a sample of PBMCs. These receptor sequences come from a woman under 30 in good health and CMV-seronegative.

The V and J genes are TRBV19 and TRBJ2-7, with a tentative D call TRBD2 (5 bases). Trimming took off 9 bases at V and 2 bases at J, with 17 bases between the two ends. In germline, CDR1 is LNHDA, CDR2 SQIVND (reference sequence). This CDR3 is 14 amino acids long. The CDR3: CASTKDRDPYEQYF. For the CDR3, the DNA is TGTGCCAGCACTAAGGATCGGGATCCCTACGAGCAGTACTTC.

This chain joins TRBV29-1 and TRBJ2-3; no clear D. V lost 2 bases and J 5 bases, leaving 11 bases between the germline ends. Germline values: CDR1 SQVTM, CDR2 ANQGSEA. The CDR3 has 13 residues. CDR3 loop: CSVELERLDTQYF. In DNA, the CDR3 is TGCAGCGTTGAATTAGAACGTTTAGATACGCAGTATTTT.

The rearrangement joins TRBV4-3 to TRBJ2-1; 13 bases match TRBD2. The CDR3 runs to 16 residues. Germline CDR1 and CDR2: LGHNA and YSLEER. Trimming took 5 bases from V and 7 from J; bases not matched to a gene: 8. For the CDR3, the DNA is TGCGCCAGCAGCACGGTAACTAGCGGGAGGGCTAATGAGCAGTTCTTC. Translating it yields CASSTVTSGRANEQFF.

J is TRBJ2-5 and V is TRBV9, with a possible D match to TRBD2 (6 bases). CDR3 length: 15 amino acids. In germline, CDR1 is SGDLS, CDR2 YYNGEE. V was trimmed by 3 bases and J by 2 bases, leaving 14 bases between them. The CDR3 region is CASSGVSGSQETQYF. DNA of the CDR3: TGTGCCAGCAGCGGGGTTAGCGGATCACAAGAGACCCAGTACTTC.

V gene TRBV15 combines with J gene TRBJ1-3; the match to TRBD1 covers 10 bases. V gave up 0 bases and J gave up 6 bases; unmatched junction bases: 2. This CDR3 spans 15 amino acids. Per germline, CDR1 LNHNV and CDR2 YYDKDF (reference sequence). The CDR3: CATSRDGTGVNTIYF. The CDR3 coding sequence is TGTGCCACCAGCAGAGATGGGACAGGGGTAAACACCATATATTTT. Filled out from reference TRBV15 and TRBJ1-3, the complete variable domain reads DAMVIQNPRYQVTQFGKPVTLSCSQTLNHNVMYWYQQKSSQAPKLLFHYYDKDFNNEADTPDNFQSRRPNTSFCFLDIRSPGLGDTAMYLCATSRDGTGVNTIYFGEGSWLTVV.

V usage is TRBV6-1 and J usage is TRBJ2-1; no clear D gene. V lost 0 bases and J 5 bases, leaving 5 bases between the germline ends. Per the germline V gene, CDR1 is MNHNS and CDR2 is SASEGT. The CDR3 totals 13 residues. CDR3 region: CASSEALNNEQFF. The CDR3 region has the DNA TGTGCCAGCAGTGAAGCGCTAAACAATGAGCAGTTCTTC.

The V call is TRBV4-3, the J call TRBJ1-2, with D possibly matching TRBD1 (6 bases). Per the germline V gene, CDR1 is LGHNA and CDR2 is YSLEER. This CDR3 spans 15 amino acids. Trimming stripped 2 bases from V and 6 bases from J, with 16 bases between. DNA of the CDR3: TGCGCCAGCAGCCAATCCCGACAGGAAGACCATGGCTACACCTTC. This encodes CASSQSRQEDHGYTF.

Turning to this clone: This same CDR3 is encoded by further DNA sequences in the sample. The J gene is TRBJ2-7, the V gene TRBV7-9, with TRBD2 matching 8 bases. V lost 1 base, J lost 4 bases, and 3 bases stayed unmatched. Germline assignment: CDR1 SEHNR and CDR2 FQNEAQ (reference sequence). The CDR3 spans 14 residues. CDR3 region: CASSLGLAGYEQYF. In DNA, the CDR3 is TGTGCCAGCAGCTTAGGGCTAGCGGGTTACGAGCAGTACTTC.

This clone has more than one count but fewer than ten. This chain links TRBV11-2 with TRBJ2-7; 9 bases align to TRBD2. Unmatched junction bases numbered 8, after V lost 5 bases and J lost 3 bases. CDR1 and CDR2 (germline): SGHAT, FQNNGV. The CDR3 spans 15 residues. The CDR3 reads CASSLSGRTNYEQYF. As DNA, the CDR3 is TGTGCCAGCAGCCTCAGCGGGAGGACAAACTACGAGCAGTACTTC. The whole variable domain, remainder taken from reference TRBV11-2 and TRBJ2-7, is EAGVAQSPRYKIIEKRQSVAFWCNPISGHATLYWYQQILGQGPKLLIQFQNNGVVDDSQLPKDRFSAERLKGVDSTLKIQPAKLEDSAVYLCASSLSGRTNYEQYFGPGTRLTVT.

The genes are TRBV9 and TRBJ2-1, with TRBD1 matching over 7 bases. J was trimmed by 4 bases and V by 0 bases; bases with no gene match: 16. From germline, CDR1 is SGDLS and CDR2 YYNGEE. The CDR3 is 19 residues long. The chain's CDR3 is CASSVGPRQGLTSYNEQFF. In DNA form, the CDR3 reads TGTGCCAGCAGCGTAGGCCCCCGACAGGGTCTAACGTCTTACAATGAGCAGTTCTTC.

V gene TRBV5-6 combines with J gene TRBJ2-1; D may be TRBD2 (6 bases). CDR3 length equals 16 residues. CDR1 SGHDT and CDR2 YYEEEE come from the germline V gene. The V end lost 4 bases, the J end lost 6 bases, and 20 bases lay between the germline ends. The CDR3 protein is CASSLLVGGVINEQFF. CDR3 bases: TGTGCCAGCAGCCTTCTGGTGGGGGGAGTGATCAATGAGCAGTTCTTC.

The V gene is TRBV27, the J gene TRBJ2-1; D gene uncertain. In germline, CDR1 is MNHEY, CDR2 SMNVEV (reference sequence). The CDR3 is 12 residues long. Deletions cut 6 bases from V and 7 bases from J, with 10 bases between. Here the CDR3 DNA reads TGTGCCAGCAGCCCCGGGTGGAATGAGCAGTTCTTC. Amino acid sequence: CASSPGWNEQFF.

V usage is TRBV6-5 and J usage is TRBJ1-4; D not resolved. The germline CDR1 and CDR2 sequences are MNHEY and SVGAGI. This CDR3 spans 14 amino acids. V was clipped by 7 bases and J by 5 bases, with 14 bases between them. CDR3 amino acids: CASKRATGNEKLFF. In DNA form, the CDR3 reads TGTGCCAGCAAGAGGGCAACGGGAAATGAAAAACTGTTTTTT.

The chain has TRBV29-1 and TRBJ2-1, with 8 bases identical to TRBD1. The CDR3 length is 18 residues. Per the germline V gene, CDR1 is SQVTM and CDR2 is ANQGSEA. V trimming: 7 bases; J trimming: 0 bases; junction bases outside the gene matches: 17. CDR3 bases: TGCAGCGGCGCAGGGGGCCTCTCTAGCGCCCGCTCCTACAATGAGCAGTTCTTC. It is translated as CSGAGGLSSARSYNEQFF.

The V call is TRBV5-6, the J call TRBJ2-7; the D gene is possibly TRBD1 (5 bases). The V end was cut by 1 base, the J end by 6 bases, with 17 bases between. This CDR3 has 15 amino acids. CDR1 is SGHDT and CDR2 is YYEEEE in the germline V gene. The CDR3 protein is CASSLRRFQGFEQYF. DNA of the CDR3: TGTGCCAGCAGCTTGCGGCGGTTTCAGGGTTTCGAGCAGTACTTC.

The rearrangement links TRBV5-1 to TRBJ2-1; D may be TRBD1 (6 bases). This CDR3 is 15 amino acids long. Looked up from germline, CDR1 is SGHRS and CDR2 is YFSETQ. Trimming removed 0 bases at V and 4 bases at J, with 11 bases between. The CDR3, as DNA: TGCGCCAGCAGCTTGGAGCCAGGGGTGTACAATGAGCAGTTCTTC. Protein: CASSLEPGVYNEQFF.

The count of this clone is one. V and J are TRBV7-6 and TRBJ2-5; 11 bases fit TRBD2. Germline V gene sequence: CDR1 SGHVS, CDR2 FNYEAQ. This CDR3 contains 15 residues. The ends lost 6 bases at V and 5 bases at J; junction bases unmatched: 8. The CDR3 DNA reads TGTGCCAGCAGATCAAATAGCGGGAGGGGCGAGACCCAGTACTTC. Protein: CASRSNSGRGETQYF.

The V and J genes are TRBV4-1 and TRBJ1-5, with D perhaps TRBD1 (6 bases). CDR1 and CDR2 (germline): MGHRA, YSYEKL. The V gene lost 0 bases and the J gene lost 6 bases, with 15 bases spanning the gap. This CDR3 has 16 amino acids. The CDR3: CASSQEGGLMAQPQHF. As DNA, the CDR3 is TGCGCCAGCAGCCAAGAAGGGGGTCTTATGGCTCAGCCCCAGCATTTT.

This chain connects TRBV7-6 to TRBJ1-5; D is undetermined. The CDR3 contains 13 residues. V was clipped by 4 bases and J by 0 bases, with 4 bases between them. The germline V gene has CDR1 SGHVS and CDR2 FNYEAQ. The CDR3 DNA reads TGTGCCAGCAGCTCCAATAGCAATCAGCCCCAGCATTTT. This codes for CASSSNSNQPQHF.

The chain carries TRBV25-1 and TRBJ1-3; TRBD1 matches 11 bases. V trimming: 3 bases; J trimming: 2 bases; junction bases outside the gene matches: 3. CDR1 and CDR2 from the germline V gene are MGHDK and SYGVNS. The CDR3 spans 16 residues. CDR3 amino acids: CASSEGTGGAGNTIYF. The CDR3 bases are TGTGCCAGCAGTGAGGGGACAGGGGGGGCTGGAAACACCATATATTTT. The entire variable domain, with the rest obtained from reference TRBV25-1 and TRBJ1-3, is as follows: EADIYQTPRYLVIGTGKKITLECSQTMGHDKMYWYQQDPGMELHLIHYSYGVNSTEKGDLSSESTVSRIRTEHFPLTLESARPSHTSQYLCASSEGTGGAGNTIYFGEGSWLTVV.

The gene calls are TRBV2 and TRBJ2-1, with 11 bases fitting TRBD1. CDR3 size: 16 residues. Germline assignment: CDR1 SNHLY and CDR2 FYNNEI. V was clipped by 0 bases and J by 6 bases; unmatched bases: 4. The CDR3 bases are TGTGCCAGCAGTGAAGCAGCCGGGACAGGGGGCAATGAGCAGTTCTTC. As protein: CASSEAAGTGGNEQFF.

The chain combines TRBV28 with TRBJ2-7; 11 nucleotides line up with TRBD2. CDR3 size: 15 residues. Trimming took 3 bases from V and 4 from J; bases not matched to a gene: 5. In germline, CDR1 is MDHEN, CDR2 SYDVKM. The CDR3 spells CASSFTSGGVYEQYF. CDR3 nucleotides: TGTGCCAGCAGTTTCACTAGCGGGGGCGTGTACGAGCAGTACTTC.

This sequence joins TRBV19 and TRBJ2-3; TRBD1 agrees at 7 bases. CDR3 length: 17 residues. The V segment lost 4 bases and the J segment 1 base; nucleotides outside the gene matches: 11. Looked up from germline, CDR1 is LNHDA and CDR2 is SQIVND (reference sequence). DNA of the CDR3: TGTGCCAGTAGTACCCGGCCCGGACAGGTTCGCACAGATACGCAGTATTTT. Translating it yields CASSTRPGQVRTDTQYF.